The rows below give T cell receptor beta chains drawn from one sample of a study of T cell repertoires in aging, cancer and after chemotherapy. TCRdb fed the multiplex PCR reads into MiXCR, producing one record per CDR3 protein. The table shows 650 to 800 distinct CDR3 sequences, with about 48% occurring only once. Sequencing was done on a sample of blood. These receptor sequences come from a human donor with a solid tumor. Both conserved end residues are part of each CDR3. The D gene is left open where the match is weak. Clone size, where shown, is once, few, many, or a class for clones that have expanded.

D gene: NA
clone size: NA
J gene: TRBJ2-2
V gene: TRBV5-6
CDR3 DNA: TGTGCCAGCAGCGCGGGACAAAACACCGGGGAGCTGTTTTTT
CDR3 protein: CASSAGQNTGELFF

D gene: NA
clone size: NA
J gene: TRBJ2-3
V gene: TRBV30
CDR3 DNA: TGTGCCTGGAGTGGACAGGGACTCACAGATACGCAGTATTTT
CDR3 protein: CAWSGQGLTDTQYF

D gene: NA
clone size: NA
J gene: TRBJ2-7
V gene: TRBV20-1
CDR3 DNA: TGCAGTGCTAGGAACGAGCAGTACTTC
CDR3 protein: CSARNEQYF

D gene: NA
clone size: few
J gene: TRBJ2-7
V gene: TRBV7-9
CDR3 DNA: TGTGCCAGCAGCTTATTGAGGGGCGAGCAGTACTTC
CDR3 protein: CASSLLRGEQYF

D gene: NA
clone size: NA
J gene: TRBJ1-2
V gene: TRBV6-6
CDR3 DNA: TGTGCCAGCAGTGAACAGGTTCTAGGGGGCTACACCTTC
CDR3 protein: CASSEQVLGGYTF

D gene: NA
clone size: NA
J gene: TRBJ2-3
V gene: TRBV6-5
CDR3 DNA: TGTGCCAGCAGTTACTCGAACAGAGCGAGCGATACGCAGTATTTT
CDR3 protein: CASSYSNRASDTQYF

D gene: NA
clone size: NA
J gene: TRBJ1-1
V gene: TRBV30
CDR3 DNA: TGTGCCTGGAGTAGTCCCGGGGACGCCACTGAAGCTTTCTTT
CDR3 protein: CAWSSPGDATEAFF

D gene: TRBD2
clone size: NA
J gene: TRBJ2-5
V gene: TRBV20-1
CDR3 DNA: TGCAGTGCTAAAAGGACTAGCGGCAGGGAGACCCAGTACTTC
CDR3 protein: CSAKRTSGRETQYF

D gene: NA
clone size: NA
J gene: TRBJ1-1
V gene: TRBV12-3/TRBV12-4
CDR3 DNA: TGTGCCAGCAGTTTTAGCGCACTGGGACCGAGGAGCACTGAAGCTTTCTTT
CDR3 protein: CASSFSALGPRSTEAFF

D gene: NA
clone size: NA
J gene: TRBJ2-1
V gene: TRBV5-1
CDR3 DNA: TGCGCCAGCAGCGGCGACTCGTCGTATGAGCAGTTCTTC
CDR3 protein: CASSGDSSYEQFF

D gene: NA
clone size: few
J gene: TRBJ1-3
V gene: TRBV6-6
CDR3 DNA: TGTGCCAGCAGTGACGGTAGCTCTGGAAACACCATATATTTT
CDR3 protein: CASSDGSSGNTIYF

D gene: NA
clone size: once
J gene: TRBJ1-6
V gene: TRBV20-1
CDR3 DNA: TGCAGTGCTCAAGAGAGCTCCTATAATTCACCCCTCCACTTT
CDR3 protein: CSAQESSYNSPLHF